Ten or more counts support the clone carrying this TCR beta chain. Its specificity is not known. Each CDR3 protein gets one entry after TCRdb re-called the RT-PCR reads with MiXCR. The sample shows just over 300,000 distinct CDR3 sequences, over 20% of them seen only once. V was cut by 6 bases and J by 5 bases, with 19 bases left in between. Germline V gene data show CDR1 as SQVTM and CDR2 as ANQGSEA. The CDR3 covers 14 residues. This specimen comes from a study of response to subunit inactivated influenza vaccine. Study findings and constraints: It was suggested by the authors that few new T cells are recruited by each seasonal influenza vaccination.

The input for sequencing was PBMCs from blood, taken about 20 months after vaccination. The chain uses TRBV29-1 and TRBJ1-2, with D perhaps TRBD1 (6 bases). The sequence was obtained from a man aged 50-75 years who received an inactivated influenza vaccine. CDR3 protein: CSVGAGGGGYGYTF. CDR3 nucleotides: TGCAGCGTCGGAGCGGGGGGCGGTGGATATGGCTACACCTTC.